The clone carrying this T cell receptor (beta chain) was counted at least ten times. The antigen is undetermined. The data derive from a study of glioma-infiltrating T cells. Study-level points and caveats: Tissue and blood shared very few CDR3 sequences.

Trimming cost V 5 bases and J 5 bases; bases outside gene matches: 8. The CDR3 length is 14 residues. Germline V lookup: CDR1 MDHEN, CDR2 SYDVKM. The iRepertoire nested amplicon-rescue multiplex PCR amplified TCR alpha and beta CDR3s from RNA. TCRdb ran MiXCR on the multiplex PCR reads and lists one entry per CDR3 protein. Of around 100,000 distinct CDR3 sequences detected, about 30% appear once; the ten largest clones hold about 40%. This rearrangement joins TRBV28 to TRBJ1-2; 7 positions match TRBD1. The origin of this receptor is a human donor with low-grade glioma or glioblastoma, undergoing nonglioma brain surgery, or in good health (not recorded which). Source material: glioma tissue, nonneoplastic brain tissue, or PBMCs (not recorded which). For the CDR3, the DNA is TGTGCCAGCAGTCCGGGGGGACAGTTGTATGGCTACACCTTC. Translating it yields CASSPGGQLYGYTF.